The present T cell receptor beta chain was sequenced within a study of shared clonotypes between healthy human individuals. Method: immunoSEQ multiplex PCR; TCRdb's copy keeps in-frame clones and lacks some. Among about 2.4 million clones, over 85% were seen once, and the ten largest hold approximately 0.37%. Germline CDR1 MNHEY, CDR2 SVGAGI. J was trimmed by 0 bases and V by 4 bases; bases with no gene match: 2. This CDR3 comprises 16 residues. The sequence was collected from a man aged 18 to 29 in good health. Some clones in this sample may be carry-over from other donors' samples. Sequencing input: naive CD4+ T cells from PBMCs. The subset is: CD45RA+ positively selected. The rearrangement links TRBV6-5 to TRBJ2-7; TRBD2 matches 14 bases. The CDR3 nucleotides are TGTGCCAGCAGTTTCGGGACTAGCGGGAGCTCCTACGAGCAGTACTTC. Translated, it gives CASSFGTSGSSYEQYF.